A single sample gave rise to the 32 T cell receptor beta chains below, sequenced in a study of cytomegalovirus exposure and HLA in healthy donors. TCRdb keeps only in-frame clones here, not all; method: immunoSEQ multiplex PCR. The profile shows 200,000 to 250,000 clones, approximately 87% of them singletons. The sequenced sample was PBMCs. The receptors were gathered from a woman aged 18-29 years in good health and CMV-seronegative.

The V call is TRBV6-6, the J call TRBJ1-1, with D perhaps TRBD1 (5 bases). Per germline, CDR1 MNHNY and CDR2 SVGAGI (reference sequence). Trimming stripped 6 bases from V and 2 bases from J, with 13 bases between. The CDR3 covers 14 residues. This CDR3 reads CASRDWGGNTEAFF. The CDR3 DNA reads TGTGCCAGCAGAGACTGGGGGGGAAACACTGAAGCTTTCTTT.

The chain recombines TRBV20-1 with TRBJ1-2; no clear D gene. The CDR3 covers 10 residues. Trimming left V 3 bases short and J 3 bases short, with 2 bases between. The germline V gene has CDR1 DFQATT and CDR2 SNEGSKA (reference sequence). CDR3 region: CSASYYGYTF. DNA of the CDR3: TGCAGTGCTAGCTACTATGGCTACACCTTC.

The chain uses TRBV27 and TRBJ2-4; TRBD1 matches 9 bases. Losses at the gene ends were 4 bases for V and 1 base for J; bases not matched to a gene: 2. The length of the CDR3 is 15 residues. Looked up from germline, CDR1 is MNHEY and CDR2 is SMNVEV (reference sequence). CDR3 sequence: CASSWDRAAKNIQYF. As DNA, the CDR3 is TGTGCCAGCAGTTGGGACAGGGCGGCCAAAAACATTCAGTACTTC.

The J gene is TRBJ1-3, the V gene TRBV30; no clear D. The CDR3 runs 12 residues. CDR1 and CDR2 (germline): GTSNPN, SVGIG (reference sequence). V lost 0 bases and J 5 bases, leaving 5 bases between the germline ends. CDR3 loop: CAWSVNRNTIYF. The CDR3 DNA is TGTGCCTGGAGTGTAAATAGAAACACCATATATTTT.

The V call is TRBV2, the J call TRBJ1-1; maybe TRBD1 (6 bases). The CDR3 contains 13 residues. Germline V CDR1 and CDR2: SNHLY, FYNNEI. V lost 7 bases and J lost 8, with 17 bases in between. CDR3 bases: TGTGCCAGCACCCAACAGGGAATTTGGGAAGCTTTCTTT. It specifies CASTQQGIWEAFF.

This clone was counted only a few times. This chain uses TRBV27 with TRBJ1-3; D gene unclear. CDR3 length equals 12 residues. Germline assignment: CDR1 MNHEY and CDR2 SMNVEV (reference sequence). V lost 7 bases and J 0 bases, leaving 4 bases between the germline ends. CDR3 coding DNA: TGTGCCAGCATATCCTCTGGAAACACCATATATTTT. Protein sequence: CASISSGNTIYF.

The rearrangement joins TRBV15 to TRBJ1-5, with a possible D match to TRBD1 (6 bases). The CDR3 contains 17 residues. CDR1 and CDR2 from the germline V gene are LNHNV and YYDKDF (reference sequence). Trimming removed 0 bases from V and 6 bases from J, with 18 bases in between. The DNA for the CDR3 is TGTGCCACCAGCAGAGATACGTGGGGGCTAGTGTTTCAGCCCCAGCATTTT. This codes for CATSRDTWGLVFQPQHF.

This clone came up a few times. This chain links TRBV6-1 with TRBJ2-3; 11 bases match TRBD1. CDR1 and CDR2 (germline): MNHNS, SASEGT. V gave up 2 bases and J gave up 4 bases; unmatched junction bases: 5. The CDR3 has 16 residues. The CDR3 nucleotides are TGTGCCAGCAGTGAATTGGGGGGACAGGGGGCAGATACGCAGTATTTT. Its protein product is CASSELGGQGADTQYF.

This chain links TRBV9 with TRBJ1-2; maybe TRBD1 (5 bases). Trimming took off 4 bases at V and 2 bases at J, with 15 bases between the two ends. The CDR3 spans 15 residues. Germline V gives CDR1 SGDLS, CDR2 YYNGEE. The CDR3 loop reads CASSSGVGPNYGYTF. CDR3 nucleotide sequence: TGTGCCAGCAGCTCCGGGGTGGGGCCCAACTATGGCTACACCTTC.

The chain joins TRBV7-8 to TRBJ2-7; D unresolved. Germline V lookup: CDR1 SGHVS, CDR2 FQNEAQ. The CDR3 contains 15 residues. V was trimmed by 0 bases and J by 0 bases, leaving 9 bases between them. CDR3 amino acids: CASSLAPYSSYEQYF. CDR3 nucleotide sequence: TGTGCCAGCAGCTTAGCGCCATACAGCTCCTACGAGCAGTACTTC. Full variable domain (remainder filled in from reference TRBV7-8 and TRBJ2-7): GAGVSQSPRYKVAKRGQDVALRCDPISGHVSLFWYQQALGQGPEFLTYFQNEAQLDKSGLPSDRFFAERPEGSVSTLKIQRTQQEDSAVYLCASSLAPYSSYEQYFGPGTRLTVT.

Regarding this clone: Other nucleotide sequences in the sample specify the same CDR3. The chain has TRBV5-1 and TRBJ1-4, with D perhaps TRBD1 (5 bases). V dropped 5 bases and J dropped 2 bases, with 13 bases sitting between them. The CDR3 is made up of 15 amino acids. CDR1 is SGHRS, CDR2 YFSETQ, per germline. The CDR3 nucleotides read TGCGCCAGCAGTCTGGGCAGGGCCACTAATGAAAAACTGTTTTTT. This sequence encodes CASSLGRATNEKLFF. The whole variable domain, remainder taken from reference TRBV5-1 and TRBJ1-4, is KAGVTQTPRYLIKTRGQQVTLSCSPISGHRSVSWYQQTPGQGLQFLFEYFSETQRNKGNFPGRFSGRQFSNSRSEMNVSTLELGDSALYLCASSLGRATNEKLFFGSGTQLSVL.

This clone was picked up a small number of times. At the DNA level, this CDR3 is encoded by other sequences in the same sample as well. J is TRBJ2-7 and V is TRBV7-8, with 10 bases identical to TRBD2. With 6 bases clipped from V and 1 base from J, the junction kept 6 bases outside the gene matches. CDR1 and CDR2 (germline): SGHVS, FQNEAQ. The CDR3 sequence is 15 residues long. Here the CDR3 reads CASSFRTSGSYEQYF. Written as DNA, the CDR3 is TGTGCCAGCAGTTTTAGGACTAGCGGATCCTACGAGCAGTACTTC.

The sample holds a few counts of this clone. The rearrangement links TRBV5-1 to TRBJ2-5, with 10 bases lining up with TRBD2. Trimming at V came to 2 bases and at J to 3 bases, leaving 1 base not matched to a gene. Germline V gives CDR1 SGHRS, CDR2 YFSETQ. This CDR3 has 14 residues. The CDR3 loop is CASSFLAGEETQYF. The CDR3 DNA is TGCGCCAGCAGCTTCCTAGCGGGAGAAGAGACCCAGTACTTC.

V is TRBV11-2 and J is TRBJ2-3; 7 bases are a match to TRBD2. This CDR3 contains 13 residues. J was trimmed by 6 bases and V by 5 bases; bases with no gene match: 5. Germline CDR1 reads SGHAT; CDR2 reads FQNNGV. CDR3 DNA: TGTGCCAGCAGCCTTTCGACTAGCGATACGCAGTATTTT. Protein product: CASSLSTSDTQYF.

This chain joins TRBV2 and TRBJ1-1; the match to TRBD1 covers 9 bases. J lost 5 bases, V lost 6 bases, and 16 bases had no gene match. CDR1 and CDR2 (germline): SNHLY, FYNNEI. CDR3 length equals 17 residues. CDR3 bases: TGTGCCAGCAGGAAAGGGGCCTACAGGGGGCGCGAGACTGAAGCTTTCTTT. Translating it yields CASRKGAYRGRETEAFF.

The chain carries TRBV2 and TRBJ2-1, with D tentatively TRBD2 (6 bases). CDR1 and CDR2 (germline): SNHLY, FYNNEI. The CDR3 extends over 17 amino acids. Trimming took 3 bases from V and 1 from J, leaving 16 bases between them. Here the CDR3 DNA reads TGTGCCAGCAGTGATGGGGGGTTGTCGATGTCCTACAATGAGCAGTTCTTC. Translating it yields CASSDGGLSMSYNEQFF. Full variable domain (rest looked up from reference TRBV2 and TRBJ2-1): EPEVTQTPSHQVTQMGQEVILRCVPISNHLYFYWYRQILGQKVEFLVSFYNNEISEKSEIFDDQFSVERPDGSNFTLKIRSTKLEDSAMYFCASSDGGLSMSYNEQFFGPGTRLTVL.

CDR3 in amino acids: CASSQGGGLYNEQFF. The CDR3, as DNA: TGCGCCAGCAGCCAGGGGGGGGGACTCTACAATGAGCAGTTCTTC. V is TRBV4-1 and J is TRBJ2-1, with 7 positions matching TRBD2. Germline V lookup: CDR1 MGHRA, CDR2 YSYEKL. This CDR3 spans 15 amino acids. The J segment lost 3 bases and the V segment lost 3 bases, leaving 5 bases of the junction unmatched.

The chain uses TRBV6-5 and TRBJ1-1; TRBD1 might be the D (6 bases). Germline V gene lookup returns CDR1 MNHEY and CDR2 SVGAGI. V lost 5 bases and J 1 base, leaving 11 bases between the germline ends. CDR3 length equals 14 residues. CDR3 sequence reads: CASSAGARNTEAFF. Written as DNA, the CDR3 is TGTGCCAGCAGTGCAGGGGCGCGGAACACTGAAGCTTTCTTT.

This chain connects TRBV4-1 to TRBJ2-7, with a weak D call TRBD2 (6 bases). V dropped 0 bases and J dropped 3 bases, with 15 bases sitting between them. The V gene's germline CDR1 is MGHRA and CDR2 YSYEKL. The CDR3 totals 16 residues. The CDR3 spells CASSQDLVGLRYEQYF. For the CDR3, the DNA is TGCGCCAGCAGCCAAGATCTAGTAGGACTACGCTACGAGCAGTACTTC.

This clone came up a few times. The rearrangement uses TRBV5-1 and TRBJ2-1, with D uncertain. With 0 bases removed from V and 6 bases from J, the gap between germline ends came to 13 bases. Germline CDR1 SGHRS, CDR2 YFSETQ. The CDR3 contains 15 residues. Here the CDR3 DNA reads TGCGCCAGCAGCTTGGGGGGAATAGTTTCCAATGAGCAGTTCTTC. Its translation is CASSLGGIVSNEQFF.

This clone was detected once. This sequence joins TRBV7-9 and TRBJ2-1; tentative D call: TRBD2 (6 bases). The CDR3 is made up of 15 amino acids. Germline V lookup: CDR1 SEHNR, CDR2 FQNEAQ (reference sequence). V lost 5 bases and J 8 bases, leaving 19 bases between the germline ends. The CDR3, as DNA: TGTGCCAGCAGCGACCCGGGACTGGGGAAGGATGAGCAGTTCTTC. Its translation: CASSDPGLGKDEQFF.

The V call is TRBV2, the J call TRBJ1-5; no firm D call. With 6 bases removed from V and 5 bases from J, the gap between germline ends came to 5 bases. CDR1 SNHLY and CDR2 FYNNEI come from the germline V gene. The CDR3 spans 11 residues. CDR3 loop: CASSLYQPQHF. The CDR3 DNA sequence: TGTGCCAGCAGCCTTTATCAGCCCCAGCATTTT.

The chain combines TRBV11-2 with TRBJ1-2; no clear D gene. The CDR3 totals 14 residues. Germline loops: CDR1 SGHAT, CDR2 FQNNGV. Trimming took 5 bases from V and 0 from J, leaving 10 bases between them. CDR3 in amino acids: CASSPQRANYGYTF. In nucleotides, the CDR3 is TGTGCCAGCAGCCCGCAGAGAGCTAACTATGGCTACACCTTC.

This chain uses TRBV11-2 with TRBJ2-5; maybe TRBD2 (6 bases). V was trimmed by 1 base and J by 2 bases, leaving 11 bases between them. This CDR3 region has 15 residues. In germline, CDR1 is SGHAT, CDR2 FQNNGV. CDR3 bases: TGTGCCAGCAGCTTAGCCCTAGCGTCACAAGAGACCCAGTACTTC. Amino acids: CASSLALASQETQYF. The whole variable domain, remainder taken from reference TRBV11-2 and TRBJ2-5, is EAGVAQSPRYKIIEKRQSVAFWCNPISGHATLYWYQQILGQGPKLLIQFQNNGVVDDSQLPKDRFSAERLKGVDSTLKIQPAKLEDSAVYLCASSLALASQETQYFGPGTRLLVL.

This chain uses TRBV5-1 with TRBJ1-2, with D maybe TRBD1 (6 bases). This CDR3 region has 16 residues. Looked up from germline, CDR1 is SGHRS and CDR2 is YFSETQ. V was pared by 3 bases and J by 2 bases, with 17 bases between. In DNA, the CDR3 is TGCGCCAGCAGCTGGGGGCAAAGAGGACCCAACTATGGCTACACCTTC. This translates into CASSWGQRGPNYGYTF.

The rearrangement uses TRBV2 and TRBJ1-1; TRBD1 matches at 9 bases. This CDR3 is 16 amino acids long. J was trimmed by 5 bases and V by 7 bases; bases with no gene match: 14. Germline CDR1 reads SNHLY; CDR2 reads FYNNEI. In DNA form, the CDR3 reads TGTGCCAGCACTCATTCGGGACAGGGTGATGAGACTGAAGCTTTCTTT. This gives the protein CASTHSGQGDETEAFF.

The rearrangement joins TRBV10-1 to TRBJ2-7; the D is unclear. The CDR3 is made up of 12 amino acids. Deletions cut 0 bases from V and 4 bases from J, with 4 bases between. CDR1 and CDR2 from the germline V gene are WNHNN and SYGVQD (reference sequence). This chain's CDR3 is CASSESAYEQYF. CDR3 nucleotide sequence: TGCGCCAGCAGTGAGTCAGCGTACGAGCAGTACTTC.

The J gene is TRBJ1-6, the V gene TRBV6-1; tentative D call: TRBD1 (5 bases). CDR1 and CDR2 from the germline V gene are MNHNS and SASEGT. The CDR3 consists of 18 residues. V was clipped by 3 bases and J by 10 bases, with 25 bases between them. CDR3 amino acids: CASSEGRVGQRDWSPLHF. The CDR3 DNA follows: TGTGCCAGCAGTGAGGGCAGGGTCGGACAACGAGATTGGTCACCCCTCCACTTT.

V gene TRBV6-5 combines with J gene TRBJ1-1; D might be TRBD1 (5 bases). This CDR3 is built from 12 residues. Trimming removed 4 bases at V and 5 bases at J, with 8 bases between. The germline V gene has CDR1 MNHEY and CDR2 SVGAGI. CDR3 coding DNA: TGTGCCAGCAGTTCCTCAGGGACTGAAGCTTTCTTT. Residues: CASSSSGTEAFF.

The V gene is TRBV27, the J gene TRBJ1-1; tentatively, D is TRBD1 (6 bases). Trimming left V 3 bases short and J 5 bases short, with 22 bases between. The CDR3 consists of 17 residues. Germline values: CDR1 MNHEY, CDR2 SMNVEV (reference sequence). The chain's CDR3 is CASSLKPPYREGTEAFF. CDR3 DNA sequence: TGTGCCAGCAGTTTGAAGCCCCCATACAGGGAGGGTACTGAAGCTTTCTTT.

The CDR3 loop reads CASSPGTGNSYEQYF. The CDR3, as DNA: TGCGCCAGCAGCCCCGGGACAGGGAATTCCTACGAGCAGTACTTC. The chain combines TRBV5-1 with TRBJ2-7; 9 positions agree with TRBD1. This CDR3 has 15 amino acids. The trim removed 4 bases at V and 1 base at J, leaving 6 bases unmatched. CDR1 SGHRS and CDR2 YFSETQ come from the germline V gene.

This clone was seen a few times. This chain uses TRBV19 with TRBJ1-5, with 10 bases aligning to TRBD1. Germline assignment: CDR1 LNHDA and CDR2 SQIVND (reference sequence). The CDR3 consists of 16 residues. With V trimmed by 9 bases and J by 4 bases, 12 bases remained unmatched. This CDR3 is CASQPSKDRGNQPQHF. The CDR3, as DNA: TGTGCCAGCCAACCTTCCAAGGACAGGGGGAATCAGCCCCAGCATTTT.